The next 27 T cell receptor beta chains were all read from a single sample in a study of blood T cell repertoires in COVID-19 (dated by TCRdb to the early 2020s). Library preparation was by the immunoSEQ multiplex PCR assay. Not all clones reach the TCRdb copy of this immuneACCESS table, which keeps in-frame sequences only. Checked studies attribute under half of the gap to unresolved V genes and leave the rest unexplained. For this sample there are approximately 170,000 clones; 80% to 90% appear just once. 11% of the sample comes from the top ten. Sequencing was done on a sample of peripheral blood. All receptors come from a human donor in a cohort sampled during active COVID-19.

CDR3 sequence (DNA): TGTGCCAGCAGCCAAGATGATAGCGGGAGGATCAATGAGCAGTTCTTC. It specifies CASSQDDSGRINEQFF. This chain joins TRBV4-2 and TRBJ2-1; 10 nucleotides match TRBD2. The V and J ends lost 0 bases and 6 bases, in that order; junction bases with no gene match: 5. Per the germline V gene, CDR1 is LGHNA and CDR2 is YNFKEQ. The CDR3 contains 16 residues.

The CDR3 loop reads CASSLDPQGAYNEQFF. As DNA, the CDR3 is TGCGCCAGCAGCTTGGATCCCCAGGGGGCTTACAATGAGCAGTTCTTC. The rearrangement links TRBV5-1 to TRBJ2-1, with 8 bases lining up with TRBD1. Germline-derived CDR1 and CDR2 are SGHRS and YFSETQ. The CDR3 runs 16 residues. V was pared by 0 bases and J by 4 bases, with 6 bases of the junction left unmatched.

J is TRBJ2-1 and V is TRBV9; 7 bases agree with TRBD2. V lost 0 bases and J lost 10; bases outside the gene matches: 7. This CDR3 has 14 residues. Germline V lookup: CDR1 SGDLS, CDR2 YYNGEE. The DNA for the CDR3 is TGTGCCAGCAGCGTAGGAACTGTGGGGGGGGAGCAGTTCTTC. Encoded protein: CASSVGTVGGEQFF. Based on the CDR3 plus reference TRBV9 and TRBJ2-1, the full variable domain is DSGVTQTPKHLITATGQRVTLRCSPRSGDLSVYWYQQSLDQGLQFLIQYYNGEERAKGNILERFSAQQFPDLHSELNLSSLELGDSALYFCASSVGTVGGEQFFGPGTRLTVL.

V is TRBV12-3 or TRBV12-4 and J is TRBJ1-5, with unresolved D. The CDR3 runs 12 residues. Deletions cut 8 bases from V and 4 bases from J, with 9 bases between. The CDR3 loop reads CASGLGNQPQHF. The CDR3 nucleotides read TGTGCCAGCGGCCTCGGGAATCAGCCCCAGCATTTT.

Notes on this clone: The same CDR3 also results from other DNA sequences found in this sample. The gene calls are TRBV19 and TRBJ2-7; 10 nucleotides match TRBD2. J gave up 5 bases and V 3 bases, and 4 bases lay outside the gene matches. CDR1 is LNHDA, CDR2 SQIVND, per germline (reference sequence). CDR3 length equals 14 residues. The CDR3 here is CASSIALAGNEQYF. CDR3 nucleotides: TGTGCCAGTAGTATTGCACTAGCGGGAAACGAGCAGTACTTC.

V usage is TRBV23-1 and J usage is TRBJ1-6; D is possibly TRBD1 (5 bases). TRBV23-1 is placed among ORFs of uncertain function. The V end lost 7 bases, the J end lost 11 bases, and 30 bases lay between the germline ends. The CDR3 consists of 18 residues. The CDR3 nucleotides are TGCGCCAGCACGCAGAGCGGGGATTTGGGGCCCAGAAGGACACCCCTCCACTTT. Translating gives CASTQSGDLGPRRTPLHF.

V is TRBV30 and J is TRBJ1-6; D might be TRBD1 (5 bases). CDR3 length: 15 residues. Per germline, CDR1 GTSNPN and CDR2 SVGIG (reference sequence). Trimming shortened V by 0 bases and J by 0 bases, and 6 bases separated the two germline ends. The CDR3 protein is CAWSVGGSYNSPLHF. The CDR3 coding sequence is TGTGCCTGGAGTGTCGGGGGCTCCTATAATTCACCCCTCCACTTT.

The rearrangement links TRBV7-2 to TRBJ2-1; TRBD2 matches 9 bases. The V gene end was trimmed by 6 bases and the J gene end by 8 bases; junction bases not matched to a gene: 14. Germline V gene sequence: CDR1 SGHTA, CDR2 FQGNSA. CDR3 size: 16 residues. Here the CDR3 DNA reads TGTGCCAGCAGTAAGGGCGGGGGGGGCCTCCGGTATGAGCAGTTCTTC. This translates into CASSKGGGGLRYEQFF.

Comments on this clone: This CDR3 is also generated by other DNA sequences in the sample. This chain joins TRBV19 and TRBJ1-1, with D hard to call. The CDR3 runs to 14 residues. Trimming cost V 5 bases and J 0 bases, with 10 bases left between them. The germline V gene has CDR1 LNHDA and CDR2 SQIVND (reference sequence). The CDR3 nucleotides read TGTGCCAGTAGTCCACAGCTATTGAACACTGAAGCTTTCTTT. Encoded protein: CASSPQLLNTEAFF.

The rearrangement uses TRBV6-1 and TRBJ1-2; no reliable D call. V shed 2 bases and J shed 8 bases, with 6 bases lying between them. The CDR3 contains 11 residues. Germline loops: CDR1 MNHNS, CDR2 SASEGT. The CDR3 nucleotides are TGTGCCAGCAGTGAATTGAGAGGCTACACCTTC. It translates to CASSELRGYTF.

The chain recombines TRBV5-1 with TRBJ1-2; a weak D match, TRBD1 (5 bases). V dropped 4 bases and J dropped 4 bases, with 20 bases sitting between them. Per the germline V gene, CDR1 is SGHRS and CDR2 is YFSETQ. The CDR3 consists of 16 residues. The CDR3 coding sequence is TGCGCCAGCAGCCTCACCACCGGGGGACGTATCTATGGCTACACCTTC. It codes for CASSLTTGGRIYGYTF.

J is TRBJ2-2 and V is TRBV10-2, with D unresolved. CDR3 length: 14 amino acids. Germline-derived CDR1 and CDR2 are WSHSY and SAAADI. V was clipped by 2 bases and J by 1 base, with 5 bases between them. For the CDR3, the DNA is TGCGCCAGCAGTGAGAGACAGAACACCGGGGAGCTGTTTTTT. This gives the protein CASSERQNTGELFF.

The chain couples TRBV25-1 to TRBJ2-2; unclear D gene. CDR1 is MGHDK, CDR2 SYGVNS, per germline. The length of the CDR3 is 12 residues. V was cut by 8 bases and J by 7 bases, with 11 bases left in between. As DNA, the CDR3 is TGTGCCAGCCTGACACGGCTCGGGGAGCTGTTTTTT. Encoded protein: CASLTRLGELFF.

This chain connects TRBV16 to TRBJ1-1; D is undetermined. The CDR3 has 14 residues. Germline lookup yields CDR1 KGHSY and CDR2 FQNENV. The V gene lost 6 bases and the J gene lost 3 bases, with 14 bases spanning the gap. The DNA for the CDR3 is TGTGCCAGCAGACAAACGACAATGGACACTGAAGCTTTCTTT. Translated, it gives CASRQTTMDTEAFF. Variable domain in full (rest from reference TRBV16 and TRBJ1-1): GEEVAQTPKHLVRGEGQKAKLYCAPIKGHSYVFWYQQVLKNEFKFLISFQNENVFDETGMPKERFSAKCLPNSPCSLEIQATKLEDSAVYFCASRQTTMDTEAFFGQGTRLTVV.

In this sample, this clone turned up once. The V gene is TRBV3-1 (or the pseudogene TRBV3-2), the J gene TRBJ2-3, with a weak D call TRBD2 (6 bases). The CDR3 consists of 15 residues. Trimming pared 2 bases from V and 1 base from J, leaving 10 bases between. Germline V gene data show CDR1 as LGHDT and CDR2 as YNNKEL (reference sequence). The CDR3 nucleotides read TGTGCCAGCAGCCAACGGGGCGGGGGCACAGATACGCAGTATTTT. It specifies CASSQRGGGTDTQYF.

V is TRBV10-3 and J is TRBJ1-2, with D perhaps TRBD1 (5 bases). Trimming removed 11 bases at V and 1 base at J, with 14 bases between. The CDR3 loop spans 13 amino acids. The germline V gene encodes CDR1 ENHRY and CDR2 SYGVKD. The CDR3 DNA reads TGTGCCGTAACGGCAGGGAATAACTATGGCTACACCTTC. It translates to CAVTAGNNYGYTF.

J is TRBJ2-1 and V is TRBV5-5, with unresolved D. The germline V gene has CDR1 SGHKS and CDR2 YYEKEE (reference sequence). V lost 0 bases and J lost 8, with 3 bases in between. The CDR3 is 11 residues long. Here the CDR3 DNA reads TGTGCCAGCAGCTTGGACTATGAGCAGTTCTTC. Encoded protein: CASSLDYEQFF.

This clone has just a few counts. The rearrangement joins TRBV27 to TRBJ2-7; 8 nucleotides match TRBD1. Germline V gene lookup returns CDR1 MNHEY and CDR2 SMNVEV (reference sequence). The ends lost 9 bases at V and 3 bases at J; junction bases unmatched: 10. CDR3 length equals 14 residues. CDR3 coding DNA: TGTGCCAGTAAGCTCAGGGGGCTAGTCTACGAGCAGTACTTC. This sequence encodes CASKLRGLVYEQYF.

V and J are TRBV19 and TRBJ2-7; weak D call: TRBD2 (6 bases). Trimming removed 4 bases at V and 0 bases at J, with 13 bases between. Germline values: CDR1 LNHDA, CDR2 SQIVND (reference sequence). The length of the CDR3 is 15 residues. The CDR3 DNA follows: TGTGCCAGTAGTACTGGGACTGTCTACTCCTACGAGCAGTACTTC. Translated: CASSTGTVYSYEQYF.

About this clone: Different DNA sequences within this sample yield the same CDR3. The rearrangement uses TRBV19 and TRBJ1-5; D possibly corresponds to TRBD1 (6 bases). V lost 7 bases and J lost 1, with 8 bases in between. The CDR3 is 13 residues long. Germline loops: CDR1 LNHDA, CDR2 SQIVND (reference sequence). In DNA form, the CDR3 reads TGTGCCAGTAACAGGGTGAGCAATCAGCCCCAGCATTTT. This encodes CASNRVSNQPQHF. Variable domain in full (rest from reference TRBV19 and TRBJ1-5): DGGITQSPKYLFRKEGQNVTLSCEQNLNHDAMYWYRQDPGQGLRLIYYSQIVNDFQKGDIAEGYSVSREKKESFPLTVTSAQKNPTAFYLCASNRVSNQPQHFGDGTRLSIL.

This clone has only one observation. The V gene is TRBV10-3, the J gene TRBJ2-7, with D possibly TRBD1 on 6 matching bases. The CDR3 is made up of 12 amino acids. V shed 6 bases and J shed 2 bases, with 8 bases lying between them. Germline values: CDR1 ENHRY, CDR2 SYGVKD. CDR3 in DNA: TGTGCCATCAGGGGACAAACCTACGAGCAGTACTTC. Its translation is CAIRGQTYEQYF.

In this sample, this clone turned up a few times. One end of the junction varies from germline; a read error may be responsible. This rearrangement joins TRBV7-7 to TRBJ2-2; possible D gene TRBD1, 6 bases. In germline, CDR1 is SSHAT, CDR2 FNYEAQ (reference sequence). This CDR3 spans 14 amino acids. DNA for the CDR3: TGTGCTAGCAGCCCAGGGGTGAACACCGGGGAGCTGTTTTTT. Translated: CASSPGVNTGELFF. Looking up the rest from reference TRBV7-7 and TRBJ2-2 gives the full variable domain: GAGVSQSPRYKVTKRGQDVTLRCDPISSHATLYWYQQALGQGPEFLTYFNYEAQPDKSGLPSDRFSAERPEGSISTLTIQRTEQRDSAMYRCASSPGVNTGELFFGEGSRLTVL.

V usage is TRBV27 and J usage is TRBJ1-2; D remains ambiguous. V shed 10 bases and J shed 0 bases, with 21 bases lying between them. The CDR3 spans 16 residues. Looked up from germline, CDR1 is MNHEY and CDR2 is SMNVEV (reference sequence). For the CDR3, the DNA is TGTGCCAACTCATTCTCCGGGGAGCAAGCTAACTATGGCTACACCTTC. Translation gives CANSFSGEQANYGYTF.

This chain connects TRBV9 to TRBJ2-5; possible D gene TRBD1, 6 bases. The germline V gene encodes CDR1 SGDLS and CDR2 YYNGEE. This CDR3 has 14 residues. Trimming removed 0 bases from V and 5 bases from J, with 11 bases in between. CDR3 coding DNA: TGTGCCAGCAGCGTAGACAGGGAAGGGGAGACCCAGTACTTC. Amino acids: CASSVDREGETQYF.

The chain uses TRBV7-8 and TRBJ2-2; D might be TRBD2 (6 bases). The ends were cut back, 5 bases at V and 1 base at J, with 11 bases in the middle. This CDR3 has 15 residues. Germline assignment: CDR1 SGHVS and CDR2 FQNEAQ. The CDR3 region has the DNA TGTGCCAGCAGCCCCCGGGAGAGGAACACCGGGGAGCTGTTTTTT. It specifies CASSPRERNTGELFF.

The J gene is TRBJ1-4, the V gene TRBV5-6; D remains ambiguous. This CDR3 is built from 14 residues. The V end was cut by 1 base, the J end by 3 bases, with 7 bases between. Germline CDR1 SGHDT, CDR2 YYEEEE. This CDR3 is CASSLWASNEKLFF. For the CDR3, the DNA is TGTGCCAGCAGCTTGTGGGCGTCTAATGAAAAACTGTTTTTT. Filled out from reference TRBV5-6 and TRBJ1-4, the complete variable domain reads DAGVTQSPTHLIKTRGQQVTLRCSPKSGHDTVSWYQQALGQGPQFIFQYYEEEERQRGNFPDRFSGHQFPNYSSELNVNALLLGDSALYLCASSLWASNEKLFFGSGTQLSVL.

This rearrangement joins TRBV27 to TRBJ1-2, with 7 bases matching TRBD1. CDR1 MNHEY and CDR2 SMNVEV come from the germline V gene (reference sequence). Trimming cost V 6 bases and J 3 bases; bases outside gene matches: 1. The CDR3 length is 12 residues. This chain's CDR3 is CASSRGDYGYTF. The CDR3 DNA reads TGTGCCAGCAGCAGGGGGGACTATGGCTACACCTTC.